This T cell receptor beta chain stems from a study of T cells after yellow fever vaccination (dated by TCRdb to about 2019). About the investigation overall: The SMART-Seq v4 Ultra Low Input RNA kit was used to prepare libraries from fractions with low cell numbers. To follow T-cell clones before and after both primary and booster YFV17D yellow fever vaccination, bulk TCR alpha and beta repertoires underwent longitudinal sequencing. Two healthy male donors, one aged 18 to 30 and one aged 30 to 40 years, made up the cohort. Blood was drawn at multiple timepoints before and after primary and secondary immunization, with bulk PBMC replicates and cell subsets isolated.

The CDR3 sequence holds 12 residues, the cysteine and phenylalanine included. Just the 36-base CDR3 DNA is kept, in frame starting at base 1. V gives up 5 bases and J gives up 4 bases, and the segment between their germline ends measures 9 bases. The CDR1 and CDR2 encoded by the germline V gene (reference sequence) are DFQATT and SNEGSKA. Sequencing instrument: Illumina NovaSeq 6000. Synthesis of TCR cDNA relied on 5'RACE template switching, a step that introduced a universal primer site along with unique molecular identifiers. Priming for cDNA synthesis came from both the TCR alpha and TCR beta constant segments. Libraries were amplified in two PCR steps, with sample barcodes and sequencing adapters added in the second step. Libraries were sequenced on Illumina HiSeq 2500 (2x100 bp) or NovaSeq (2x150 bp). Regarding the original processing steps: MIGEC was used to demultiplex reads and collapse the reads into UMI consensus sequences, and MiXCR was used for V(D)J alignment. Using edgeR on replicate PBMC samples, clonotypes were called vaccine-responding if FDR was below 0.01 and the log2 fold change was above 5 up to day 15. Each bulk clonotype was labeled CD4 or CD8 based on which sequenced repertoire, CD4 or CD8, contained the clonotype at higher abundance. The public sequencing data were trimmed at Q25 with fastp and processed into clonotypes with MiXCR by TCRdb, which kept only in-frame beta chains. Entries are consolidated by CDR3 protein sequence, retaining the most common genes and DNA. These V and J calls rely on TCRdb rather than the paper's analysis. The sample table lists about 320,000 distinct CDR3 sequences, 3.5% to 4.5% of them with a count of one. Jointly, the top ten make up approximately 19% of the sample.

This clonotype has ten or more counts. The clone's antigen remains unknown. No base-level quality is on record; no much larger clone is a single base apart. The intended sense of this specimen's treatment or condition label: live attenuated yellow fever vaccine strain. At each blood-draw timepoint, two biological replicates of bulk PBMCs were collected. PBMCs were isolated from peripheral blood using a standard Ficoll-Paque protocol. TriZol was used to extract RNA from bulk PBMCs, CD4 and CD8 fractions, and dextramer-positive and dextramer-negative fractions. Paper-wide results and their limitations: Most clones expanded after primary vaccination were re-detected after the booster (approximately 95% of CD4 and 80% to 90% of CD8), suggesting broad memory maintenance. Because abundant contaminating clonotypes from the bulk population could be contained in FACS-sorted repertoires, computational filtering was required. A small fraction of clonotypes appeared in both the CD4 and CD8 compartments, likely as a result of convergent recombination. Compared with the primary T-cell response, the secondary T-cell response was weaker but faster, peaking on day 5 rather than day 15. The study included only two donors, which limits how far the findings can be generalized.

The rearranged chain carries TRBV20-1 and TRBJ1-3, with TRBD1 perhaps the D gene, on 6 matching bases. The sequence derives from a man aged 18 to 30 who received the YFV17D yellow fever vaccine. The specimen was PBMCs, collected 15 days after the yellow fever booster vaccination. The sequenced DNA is TGCAGTGCTCCAGGGGTAGGAAACACCATATATTTT. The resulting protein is CSAPGVGNTIYF.